This T cell receptor beta chain appears in the sequencing data of a study of cytomegalovirus exposure and HLA in healthy donors. The study, taken as a whole, reports: Through in vitro validation, three CMV-associated chains were shown to be specific for CMV antigens. Earlier results showed most TCR beta V segments being productive about 87% or about 30% of the time. Presence/absence analyses rested on an assumption that sequencing depth was roughly uniform across donors. A highly shared variant cluster was judged a likely technical artifact.

With regard to this clone: The target antigen is unknown.

The V gene end was trimmed by 8 bases and the J gene end by 4 bases; junction bases not matched to a gene: 8. The CDR3 totals 14 residues. Germline lookup yields CDR1 MNHEY and CDR2 SVGAGI. 13 Jbeta primers and 60 Vbeta primers were used for the PCR. Repertoires were generated with immunoSEQ multiplex PCR, while TCRdb's copy carries only in-frame clones and drops some. The sample has about 160,000 clones, roughly 70% seen once; the top ten hold 2.5% to 3%. V gene TRBV6-5 combines with J gene TRBJ2-7, with 10 nucleotides matching TRBD1. The receptor was isolated from a woman between 25 and 40 years old in good health and CMV-seronegative. Sequencing was carried out using PBMCs. The CDR3 loop is CASSGTGEFYEQYF. DNA of the CDR3: TGTGCCAGCTCCGGGACAGGGGAATTTTACGAGCAGTACTTC.